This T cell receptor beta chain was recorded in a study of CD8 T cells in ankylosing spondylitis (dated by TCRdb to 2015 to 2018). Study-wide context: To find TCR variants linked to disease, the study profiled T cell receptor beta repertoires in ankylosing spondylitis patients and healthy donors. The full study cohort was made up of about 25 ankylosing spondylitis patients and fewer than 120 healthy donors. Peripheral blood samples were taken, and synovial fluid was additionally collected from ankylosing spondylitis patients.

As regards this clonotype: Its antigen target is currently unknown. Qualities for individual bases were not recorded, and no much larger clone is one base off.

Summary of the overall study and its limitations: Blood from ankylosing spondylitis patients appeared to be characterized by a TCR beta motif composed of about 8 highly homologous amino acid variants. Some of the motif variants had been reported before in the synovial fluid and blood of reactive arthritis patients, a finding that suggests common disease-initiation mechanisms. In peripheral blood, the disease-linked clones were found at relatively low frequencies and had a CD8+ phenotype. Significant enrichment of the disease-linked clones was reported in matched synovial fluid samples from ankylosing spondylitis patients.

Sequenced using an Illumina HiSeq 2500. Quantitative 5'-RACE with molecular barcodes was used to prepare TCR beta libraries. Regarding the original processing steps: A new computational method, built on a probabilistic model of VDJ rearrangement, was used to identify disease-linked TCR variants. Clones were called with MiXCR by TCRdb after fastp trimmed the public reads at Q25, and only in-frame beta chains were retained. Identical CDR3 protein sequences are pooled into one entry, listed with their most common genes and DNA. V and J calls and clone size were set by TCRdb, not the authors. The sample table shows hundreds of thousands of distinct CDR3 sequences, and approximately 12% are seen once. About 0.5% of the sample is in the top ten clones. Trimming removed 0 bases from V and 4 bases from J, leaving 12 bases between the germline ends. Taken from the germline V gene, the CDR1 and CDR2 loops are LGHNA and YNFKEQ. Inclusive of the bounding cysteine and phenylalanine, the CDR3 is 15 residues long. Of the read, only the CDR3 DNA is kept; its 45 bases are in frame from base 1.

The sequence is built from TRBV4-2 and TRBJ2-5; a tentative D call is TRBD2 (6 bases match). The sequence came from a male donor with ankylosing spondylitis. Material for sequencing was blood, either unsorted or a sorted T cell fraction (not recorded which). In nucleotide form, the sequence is TGTGCCAGCAGCCAAGAAGGTCCTAGCGTAGAGACCCAGTACTTC. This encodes CASSQEGPSVETQYF.